This T cell receptor (beta chain) originates from a study of shared clonotypes between healthy human individuals (dated by TCRdb to 2020 to 2021). With regard to the full study: A few men and a couple of women, aged 18 to 49 years, made up the cohort. Per donor, three plates each were used for CD4 naive and CD4 memory, two for CD8 naive, and one for CD8 memory. Blood TCR repertoires of five healthy adults were deeply sequenced to estimate repertoire size and the extent of clonotype sharing between individuals. To increase sequencing depth and limit assay-specific biases, different laboratories used diverse techniques to prepare libraries and sequence TCR repertoires. Per donor, leukapheresis produced somewhere between about 0.85 and 10 billion PBMCs.

Using the deep immunoSEQ assay, multiplex PCR amplified TCR CDR3 regions from genomic DNA. Extracted genomic DNA from each cell subset was distributed evenly across all wells of several immunoSEQ 96-well plates, and each plate was treated as a replicate. Each replicate PCR for sorted subsets received 200 ng genomic DNA, equal to about 30,000 T cell genomes. The purified libraries were quantified using a Qubit 3.0 fluorometer, sized with a Bioanalyzer 2100, and then quantified again using the KAPA Library Quantification kit. Every immunoSEQ 96-well plate was sequenced on a separate single-read 150-cycle Illumina NextSeq 550 flow cell. The source study handled its data this way. Because only junctional sequences without quality scores were contained in the immunoSEQ output, filtering matching that applied to full-length reads could not be performed. Sequences were annotated with PyIR, a Python wrapper for IgBLAST v1.9, using IMGT germline references to assign V/J genes and CDR3. Reads were filtered out if the reads had weak V/J assignments (E-value above 1e-6), no CDR3, stop codons, out-of-frame junctions, or ambiguous translated residues. A V3J clonotype was defined by an identical inferred V gene, J gene, and CDR3 amino acid sequence. Percentage overlap between repertoires was computed as shared unique clonotypes divided by the size of the smaller repertoire. Repertoire richness was assessed with RTK rarefaction, the Chao1 estimator, and Recon v2.1 estimates of unobserved clonotypes. Generation probabilities were computed with OLGA for all TCRbeta clonotypes obtained by the gDNA method from a handful of donors. TCRdb holds this immuneACCESS table with in-frame rearrangements only. Some clones are missing; in checked studies, unresolved V genes explain under half, and the rest has no known cause. The DNA gave D and trimming, while V, J and clone size come from that table. The sample table lists about 2,100,000 clones, about 93% of them with a count of one. Roughly 1.7% of the sample goes to the ten largest clones.

A note on this clone: Its specific antigen is unknown. Base quality data are lacking; no much larger clone is found one base away. The same CDR3 can be traced to other DNA sequences in this sample.

V is reduced by 0 bases and J by 4 bases, leaving a spacing of 10 bases between them. The CDR3 measures 14 amino acids from cysteine to phenylalanine. The CDR3 DNA has 42 bases and is translated from base 1. The germline V gene provides CDR1 SGHDN and CDR2 FVKESK. Study-wide conclusions, independent of this receptor: Based on pairwise subsampling, the degree of clonotype sharing among donors was expected to be affected by sequencing depth. The small number of donors limited the genetic and exposure-history diversity represented. Sampling was restricted to blood, and TCR repertoires in tissue are likely to differ from TCR repertoires in blood. Naive subsets generally had larger estimated clonotype richness than memory subsets did. Higher generation probabilities were observed for clonotypes shared by all four sorted-subset donors than for non-shared clonotypes. When several donors were compared, the shared fraction of clonotypes was 5% to 6.5% for naive CD4, 3.5% for naive CD8, about 2.5% for memory CD4, and around 0.4% for memory CD8. Rarefaction of sorted-subset datasets indicated incomplete sequencing despite the large sequencing depth.

For the CD8 naive samples, CD45RO-negative cells were positively selected for CCR7, yielding a CD45RA+CCR7+ population from which TemRA cells were excluded. The donors were healthy, HIV-negative adults with no recently reported acute infections or vaccinations. Only Caucasian adults living in Nashville, Tennessee, USA were represented among the donors. Blood was collected by leukapheresis, and PBMCs were isolated by Ficoll-Histopaque density gradient centrifugation and then cryopreserved in liquid nitrogen vapor phase. Analytical flow cytometry was used to check the purity and quantity of each magnetically sorted T cell population. Genomic DNA was isolated from each sorted fraction and quantified by UV absorbance on a Nanodrop 2000c.

The specimen was naive CD8+ T cells from PBMCs. Explained via the paper, the cell subset or site label denotes: CD45RA+CCR7+. This receptor was obtained from a man aged 18 to 29 in good health. Some clones in this sample may be carry-over from other donors' samples. The chain was built from TRBV14 and TRBJ2-7; too little of a D gene remains to name it. CDR3 protein: CASSQDGWGYEQYF. The sequenced DNA: TGTGCCAGCAGCCAAGATGGGTGGGGATACGAGCAGTACTTC. The full variable domain, completed from the reference TRBV14 and TRBJ2-7 proteins outside the CDR3, reads EAGVTQFPSHSVIEKGQTVTLRCDPISGHDNLYWYRRVMGKEIKFLLHFVKESKQDESGMPNNRFLAERTGGTYSTLKVQPAELEDSGVYFCASSQDGWGYEQYFGPGTRLTVT.